This T cell receptor beta chain emerged from a study of glioma-infiltrating T cells after dendritic cell vaccination (dated by TCRdb to 2016 to 2017). In terms of the full investigation: A cohort of approximately 15 glioblastoma patients from Phase I and II dendritic cell vaccination trials was included, of whom 9 were newly diagnosed and 6 had recurrent disease. The vaccine was prepared from monocyte-derived dendritic cells that were cultured for approximately seven days with IL-4 and GM-CSF and then pulsed overnight with autologous tumor lysate. Deep sequencing of TCR beta CDR3 regions was used to quantify tumor-infiltrating lymphocyte content and compare tumor and blood repertoires in dendritic cell-vaccinated glioblastoma patients. Patients received autologous tumor lysate-pulsed dendritic cell vaccination between about 2003 and 2013. Three intradermal dendritic cell vaccine injections were administered to patients at biweekly intervals in the arm below the axilla. Survival after dendritic cell vaccination was correlated with TCR sequencing metrics, such as TIL content and the overlap between tumor and blood repertoires.

V was cut back by 7 bases and J by 1 base, leaving a gap of 13 bases between them. CDR1 and CDR2, looked up from the germline V gene, are SNHLY and FYNNEI. The CDR3 starts with the cysteine, ends with the phenylalanine, and has 14 residues. Here the CDR3 DNA is all that survives: 42 bases in frame from base 1. As for this clone: There is no known antigen for this receptor. No base quality information exists; no much larger clone differs at one position.

Patients were selected for having adequate residual fresh-frozen tumor tissue and more than two years of available survival data. An isocitrate dehydrogenase mutation was not carried by any of the glioblastoma patients, although molecular status was otherwise variable. PBMC were collected before vaccination, two weeks after the third vaccination, and at tumor progression if tumor progression occurred. The Qiagen DNeasy Blood extraction Kit was used to extract genomic DNA. The paper as a whole reports these results and caveats: Higher estimated pretreatment TIL content predicted longer time to progression and overall survival after dendritic cell vaccination. The TCR overlap response model with three groups was called speculative and said to need prospective validation. TCR clonality showed no direct relationship with survival, which suggests that a diverse polyclonal response may matter. The cohort was small and heterogeneous, with few patients having full blood and tumor sets and even fewer initial-recurrent tumor pairs.

Using the immunoSEQ assay, TCRB CDR3 regions were amplified from 1.5 to 2 micrograms of genomic DNA, or from all available DNA when less than that was on hand. Multiplex PCR used 60 forward primers for TCR V beta segments and 13 reverse primers for J beta segments. To estimate reads per starting template, synthetic control templates were spiked into each sample at limiting dilution. Sequencing produced 87 bp reads on the Illumina HiSeq System. Per the source publication's procedure: To remove PCR and sequencing errors, closely related sequences were merged with a nearest neighbor algorithm. TCR overlap was defined as the percentage of unique tumor TCR beta sequences that were also present in the same patient's peripheral blood. TCRdb limited this immuneACCESS table to in-frame rearrangements with V and J called. A share of clones is missing; checked studies link under half to unresolved V genes, and the rest is unexplained. V and J calls and clone size come straight from that table; D and trimming were deduced from the DNA. Counted in this sample were about 82,000 clones; 80% to 90% of them appeared once. The leading ten clones occupy approximately 2.9% of the sample.

The sequence was collected from a human donor with glioblastoma. The sequencing here drew on blood, taken before dendritic cell vaccination. The V gene is TRBV2 and the J gene is TRBJ1-1; matching of 5 bases hints at TRBD1 as the D gene. The CDR3: CASNPGMPNTEAFF. The DNA sequence is as follows: TGTGCCAGCAACCCAGGGATGCCGAACACTGAAGCTTTCTTT.